This T cell receptor (beta chain) was sequenced in a study of blood T cell repertoires in COVID-19 (dated by TCRdb to the early 2020s). Describing the broader study: Samples from collaborators originated in the United States, Italy and Spain and spanned both the acute and convalescent phases of COVID-19. The prospective study material was composed of cDNA or gDNA derived from T cells, B-cell-depleted T cells, or PBMCs. The dataset comprised deeply sampled blood TCRbeta repertoires from subjects exposed to, actively infected with, or recovered from COVID-19. The repertoires were released in a freely available public database intended as a resource for research on the immune response to SARS-CoV-2. Samples were obtained from the ongoing ImmuneRACE study (first 160 participants) and from roughly 1,300 subjects provided by 6 global collaborators. A de-identified subject ID, COVID-19 status, age in years and sex were almost always included in the sample metadata. Where HLA class I and class II types were available, the types were taken from metadata supplied by the sample provider, not from assay-based typing. Results and caveats for the whole study, not just this receptor: Clinical and demographic metadata were provided uncurated, with the amount varying by source and participant.

CDR1 and CDR2 are read off the germline V gene as SGHTS and YDEGEE. From cysteine to phenylalanine, the CDR3 is 14 amino acids long. Here the CDR3 DNA is all that survives: 42 bases in frame from base 1. V lost 1 base and J lost 9 bases; the stretch between them is 16 bases long. TCRbeta CDR3 regions were amplified from genomic DNA using the immunoSEQ Assay, a bias-controlled multiplex PCR. Under the source paper's analysis protocol: Within the assay, amplification of reference gene primers was used to estimate how many nucleated cells each sample contained. To quantify the absolute abundance of each unique TCRbeta CDR3 rearrangement, sequence reads were collapsed and filtered. For each sample, productive Simpson clonality was calculated as the square root of Simpson's diversity index across productive rearrangements. Imported from immuneACCESS, the table was reduced by TCRdb to in-frame sequences with V and J called. These copies leave out some clones; in studies compared against another copy, an unresolved V gene accounts for under half, and the cause of the remainder is not known. V and J calls and clone size follow that table, whereas D and trimming were derived from the DNA. For this sample there are around 280,000 clones; around 87% appear just once. The leading ten clones occupy 1.3% of the sample.

Whole blood was collected in K2EDTA tubes by collaborating institutions according to the institutions' own protocols. Collaborator samples were shipped for TCRbeta analysis as frozen whole blood, isolated PBMCs, or DNA extracted from either sample type. Points on this clone: Its antigen is unknown. No base quality values were provided; no much bigger clone lies one nucleotide off.

The clonotype originates from a man aged 65-85 years with acute or convalescent COVID-19. Recombination connected TRBV5-8 to TRBJ2-5; the D region possibly corresponds to TRBD1 (7 bases align). The sample was peripheral blood. The DNA reads TGTGCCAGCAGCTTGTCAGGCAGGGGGGAGGCCCAGTACTTC. This translates into CASSLSGRGEAQYF. The CDR3, completed at both ends by the reference TRBV5-8 and TRBJ2-5 genes, gives the full variable domain EAGVTQSPTHLIKTRGQQATLRCSPISGHTSVYWYQQALGLGLQFLLWYDEGEERNRGNFPPRFSGRQFPNYSSELNVNALELEDSALYLCASSLSGRGEAQYFGPGTRLLVL.